These 24 T cell receptor beta chains share one sample of origin, sequenced in a study of response to subunit inactivated influenza vaccine. TCRdb analysed the RT-PCR reads with MiXCR anew, one entry per CDR3 protein. The table shows some 540,000 distinct CDR3 sequences, with 20% to 25% occurring only once. The data also belong to a second study, concerning T cells expressing NK-cell markers. Turning to that study: cDNA encoding TCR beta was synthesized via 5'RACE template switching incorporating UMIs.

This specimen was CD4+ T cells sorted from PBMCs, taken 12 days after vaccination. The receptors come from a man aged 50-60 years who received an inactivated influenza vaccine.

Many counts were recorded for this clonotype. This chain links TRBV6-5 with TRBJ2-5; D gene ambiguous. CDR1 is MNHEY and CDR2 is SVGAGI in the germline V gene. The ends were cut back, 2 bases at V and 6 bases at J, with 13 bases in the middle. The CDR3 is made up of 14 amino acids. CDR3 protein: CASSYGRLGQTQYF. CDR3 DNA: TGTGCCAGCAGTTACGGCCGGTTGGGTCAGACCCAGTACTTC.

The chain uses TRBV7-2 and TRBJ2-7; 7 nucleotides line up with TRBD1. The CDR3 is made up of 11 amino acids. Germline CDR1 is SGHTA and CDR2 is FQGNSA. V lost 5 bases to trimming and J lost 6 bases; unmatched junction nucleotides: 1. CDR3 coding DNA: TGTGCCAGCAGCAGGGGGCTCGAGCAGTACTTC. Amino acids: CASSRGLEQYF.

This chain links TRBV15 with TRBJ2-2; 9 bases match TRBD1. The J segment lost 6 bases and the V segment lost 4 bases, leaving 9 bases of the junction unmatched. Germline CDR1 is LNHNV and CDR2 is YYDKDF (reference sequence). This CDR3 region has 16 residues. The CDR3 is CATSTGTGSEAGELFF. The CDR3 DNA reads TGTGCCACCAGCACCGGGACAGGGTCTGAGGCCGGGGAGCTGTTTTTT.

The chain combines TRBV4-1 with TRBJ1-1, with 8 bases aligning to TRBD1. Germline CDR1 reads MGHRA; CDR2 reads YSYEKL. Trimming removed 4 bases from V and 1 base from J; junction bases left unmatched: 17. The CDR3 totals 19 residues. The CDR3: CASSLVHGTGGEKNTEAFF. CDR3 bases: TGCGCCAGCAGCCTCGTTCACGGGACAGGAGGGGAAAAGAACACTGAAGCTTTCTTT.

CDR3 coding DNA: TGTGCCAGCAGCCCAAGTCTGTCTGGACTAGCGGGAGACAGTACGCAGTATTTT. This translates into CASSPSLSGLAGDSTQYF. The chain joins TRBV7-3 to TRBJ2-3; 13 positions agree with TRBD2. J was trimmed by 8 bases and V by 5 bases; bases with no gene match: 16. The CDR3 length is 18 residues. Germline loops: CDR1 SGHTA, CDR2 FQGTGA.

The chain employs TRBV29-1 and TRBJ2-3, with D possibly being TRBD1 (6 bases). CDR3 length: 14 amino acids. Germline values: CDR1 SQVTM, CDR2 ANQGSEA. V was shortened by 6 bases and J by 2 bases, with 15 bases between the two germline ends. The CDR3, as DNA: TGCAGCGTCGATCAGGGGTTTCCCACAGATACGCAGTATTTT. Its translation is CSVDQGFPTDTQYF.

V and J are TRBV18 and TRBJ2-3; D is perhaps TRBD1 (5 bases). The CDR3 spans 14 residues. CDR1 and CDR2 from the germline V gene are KGHSH and LQKENI. Trimming left V 0 bases short and J 4 bases short, with 8 bases between. The CDR3 is CASSPPVGADTQYF. The CDR3 nucleotides are TGTGCCAGCTCACCACCGGTAGGGGCAGATACGCAGTATTTT.

The rearrangement joins TRBV24-1 to TRBJ2-1; D remains ambiguous. V lost 2 bases and J 11 bases, leaving 21 bases between the germline ends. This CDR3 has 16 residues. Germline-derived CDR1 and CDR2 are KGHDR and SFDVKD. The DNA for the CDR3 is TGTGCCACCAGTGATTCTAGAGCGAGGAACCGAAGACAGCAGTTCTTC. Amino acids: CATSDSRARNRRQQFF.

V is TRBV27 and J is TRBJ1-1; 7 bases match TRBD1. Trimming took 2 bases from V and 1 from J; bases not matched to a gene: 7. CDR3 length equals 16 residues. Germline V gene data show CDR1 as MNHEY and CDR2 as SMNVEV (reference sequence). The CDR3 loop reads CASSLLAGGGNTEAFF. The CDR3 DNA reads TGTGCCAGCAGTTTACTCGCAGGGGGTGGGAACACTGAAGCTTTCTTT.

This clonotype was seen a few times. This chain joins TRBV4-1 and TRBJ1-1; D remains ambiguous. CDR1 is MGHRA and CDR2 is YSYEKL in the germline V gene. This CDR3 is built from 19 residues. Between the trimmed V and J ends, which lost 1 base and 2 bases, there was a span of 23 bases. CDR3 in amino acids: CASSQGAVVVLRTNTEAFF. The CDR3 DNA reads as TGCGCCAGCAGCCAAGGGGCTGTTGTGGTGCTCAGGACCAACACTGAAGCTTTCTTT.

V and J are TRBV20-1 and TRBJ1-2; weak D call: TRBD1 (5 bases). CDR1 is DFQATT and CDR2 is SNEGSKA in the germline V gene (reference sequence). CDR3 length: 12 residues. V was cut by 5 bases and J by 6 bases, with 13 bases left in between. This CDR3 is CSALQGGHGYTF. As DNA, the CDR3 is TGCAGTGCTCTTCAGGGAGGTCATGGCTACACCTTC.

This clonotype has only a few counts. The chain is built from TRBV7-9 and TRBJ2-3; D call uncertain. Trimming removed 6 bases from V and 0 bases from J, with 19 bases in between. CDR3 size: 17 residues. Germline-derived CDR1 and CDR2 are SEHNR and FQNEAQ (reference sequence). CDR3 nucleotides: TGTGCCAGCAGTTCGCCCCCAGGATCCCTAAGCACAGATACGCAGTATTTT. It encodes CASSSPPGSLSTDTQYF.

The chain uses TRBV18 and TRBJ1-2; tentative D call: TRBD1 (5 bases). The V and J ends lost 1 base and 2 bases respectively, with 11 bases between them. In germline, CDR1 is KGHSH, CDR2 LQKENI. CDR3 length: 15 residues. CDR3 amino acids: CASSPQGLTNYGYTF. The CDR3 DNA reads TGTGCCAGCTCACCACAGGGGCTGACCAACTATGGCTACACCTTC. The full variable domain, completed using reference TRBV18 and TRBJ1-2, is NAGVMQNPRHLVRRRGQEARLRCSPMKGHSHVYWYRQLPEEGLKFMVYLQKENIIDESGMPKERFSAEFPKEGPSILRIQQVVRGDSAAYFCASSPQGLTNYGYTFGSGTRLTVV.

This clonotype was observed a handful of times. The chain joins TRBV5-1 to TRBJ2-7, with 7 bases fitting TRBD1. The CDR3 covers 15 residues. From germline, CDR1 is SGHRS and CDR2 YFSETQ. V lost 4 bases and J lost 0; bases outside the gene matches: 7. The DNA of the CDR3 is TGCGCCAGCAGCCAGGGACAGACAAGCTCCTACGAGCAGTACTTC. Protein sequence: CASSQGQTSSYEQYF.

This clonotype has ten or more counts. CDR3 residues: CSARDLYTGELFF. The CDR3 DNA reads TGCAGTGCTAGAGACCTATACACCGGGGAGCTGTTTTTT. J is TRBJ2-2 and V is TRBV20-1; D unresolved. The V end was cut by 0 bases, the J end by 3 bases, with 5 bases between. Germline lookup yields CDR1 DFQATT and CDR2 SNEGSKA (reference sequence). This CDR3 has 13 amino acids.

This clonotype was counted a single time. J is TRBJ2-5 and V is TRBV10-2; D remains ambiguous. Germline CDR1 is WSHSY and CDR2 is SAAADI. V lost 3 bases and J lost 11, with 13 bases in between. This CDR3 is 12 amino acids long. The CDR3, as DNA: TGCGCCAGCAGTGATAGTCTTTACGCTCAGTACTTC. Translation: CASSDSLYAQYF.

There are a few counts of this clonotype. This chain links TRBV7-9 with TRBJ1-4; D gene uncertain. Germline-derived CDR1 and CDR2 are SEHNR and FQNEAQ (reference sequence). Trimming left V 5 bases short and J 1 base short, with 8 bases between. The CDR3 loop spans 14 amino acids. The CDR3 coding sequence is TGTGCCAGCAGCCAAGCCGGAACTAATGAAAAACTGTTTTTT. Amino acids: CASSQAGTNEKLFF. Drawing the rest from reference TRBV7-9 and TRBJ1-4, the complete variable domain is DTGVSQNPRHKITKRGQNVTFRCDPISEHNRLYWYRQTLGQGPEFLTYFQNEAQLEKSRLLSDRFSAERPKGSFSTLEIQRTEQGDSAMYLCASSQAGTNEKLFFGSGTQLSVL.

This clonotype occurred a few times. The chain employs TRBV20-1 and TRBJ1-6; D not resolved. Germline V gene sequence: CDR1 DFQATT, CDR2 SNEGSKA (reference sequence). This CDR3 has 12 amino acids. With 3 bases removed from V and 8 bases from J, the gap between germline ends came to 8 bases. The CDR3 region has the DNA TGCAGTGCTAGTGACCGTTATTCACCCCTCCACTTT. Amino acids: CSASDRYSPLHF.

This clonotype was observed a few times. This rearrangement joins TRBV12-3 or TRBV12-4 to TRBJ2-7; 11 nucleotides agree with TRBD2. V trimming: 3 bases; J trimming: 6 bases; junction bases outside the gene matches: 7. This CDR3 is built from 15 residues. The CDR3 bases are TGTGCCAGCAGTTTTATTAGCGGGGGGGCGTCCGAGCAGTACTTC. As protein: CASSFISGGASEQYF.

The chain has TRBV20-1 and TRBJ2-5; TRBD1 matches at 7 bases. Germline V CDR1 and CDR2: DFQATT, SNEGSKA (reference sequence). This CDR3 has 14 amino acids. J was trimmed by 6 bases and V by 6 bases; bases with no gene match: 13. CDR3 DNA sequence: TGCAGTGCATCCCCGACAGGGTTTTTAAAGACCCAGTACTTC. Residues: CSASPTGFLKTQYF.

This clonotype was seen many times. The chain recombines TRBV4-1 with TRBJ1-2; 7 bases match TRBD1. Germline V lookup: CDR1 MGHRA, CDR2 YSYEKL. CDR3 length: 15 residues. The junction had 10 bases not matched to a gene; V was cut back by 4 bases and J by 5 bases. Written as DNA, the CDR3 is TGCGCCAGCAGCCCACAGGGACAGCGAAGTTATGGCTACACCTTC. It is translated as CASSPQGQRSYGYTF.

The rearrangement uses TRBV2 and TRBJ1-5, with unresolved D. V was clipped by 6 bases and J by 3 bases, with 9 bases between them. Germline V gene data show CDR1 as SNHLY and CDR2 as FYNNEI. The CDR3 runs 13 residues. The CDR3 is CASSARFNQPQHF. Here the CDR3 DNA reads TGTGCCAGCAGCGCCAGGTTCAATCAGCCCCAGCATTTT. The full variable domain, its missing parts supplied by reference TRBV2 and TRBJ1-5, is EPEVTQTPSHQVTQMGQEVILRCVPISNHLYFYWYRQILGQKVEFLVSFYNNEISEKSEIFDDQFSVERPDGSNFTLKIRSTKLEDSAMYFCASSARFNQPQHFGDGTRLSIL.

This clonotype was counted between two and nine times. The CDR3 is CSAAGTGSQETQYF. DNA for the CDR3: TGCAGTGCTGCTGGGACAGGGAGCCAAGAGACCCAGTACTTC. The V call is TRBV20-1, the J call TRBJ2-5, with 9 bases identical to TRBD1. V was clipped by 5 bases and J by 1 base; unmatched bases: 5. CDR1 is DFQATT and CDR2 is SNEGSKA in the germline V gene (reference sequence). This CDR3 has 14 amino acids.

This clonotype has ten or more counts. The V gene is TRBV5-6, the J gene TRBJ2-7; D not resolved. The CDR3 is 11 amino acids. Germline V lookup: CDR1 SGHDT, CDR2 YYEEEE. Trimming took 2 bases from V and 5 from J, leaving 5 bases between them. The CDR3 here is CASSLNHEQYF. The CDR3 DNA reads as TGTGCCAGCAGCTTAAACCACGAGCAGTACTTC.